This paragraph covers one T cell receptor beta chain sequence. Its antigen is currently unknown. These data are taken from a study of CD8+ T cells in alopecia areata. Extraction of RNA preceded its reverse transcription into cDNA, which served as the sequencing template. Only in-frame clones appear in the TCRdb table, and some are missing; sequencing was by immunoSEQ multiplex PCR. The data hold fewer than 100,000 clones, with roughly 42% observed a single time. Sorting of CD4+ and CD8+ T cells was performed on PBMCs. CDR1 and CDR2 from the germline V gene are SEHNR and FQNEAQ (reference sequence). The germline V and J ends were trimmed by 4 bases and 0 bases, with 9 bases remaining between them. This CDR3 comprises 14 residues. General study findings and limits: Alphabeta T cells residing in normal skin are also sequenced in scalp samples.

The TCR comes from a human donor with alopecia areata. The V gene is TRBV7-9, the J gene TRBJ1-1; weak D call: TRBD1 (6 bases). Sequencing input: CD4+ T cells sorted from blood. The CDR3 spells CASSWGTMNTEAFF. The CDR3 region has the DNA TGTGCCAGCAGCTGGGGGACAATGAACACTGAAGCTTTCTTT.